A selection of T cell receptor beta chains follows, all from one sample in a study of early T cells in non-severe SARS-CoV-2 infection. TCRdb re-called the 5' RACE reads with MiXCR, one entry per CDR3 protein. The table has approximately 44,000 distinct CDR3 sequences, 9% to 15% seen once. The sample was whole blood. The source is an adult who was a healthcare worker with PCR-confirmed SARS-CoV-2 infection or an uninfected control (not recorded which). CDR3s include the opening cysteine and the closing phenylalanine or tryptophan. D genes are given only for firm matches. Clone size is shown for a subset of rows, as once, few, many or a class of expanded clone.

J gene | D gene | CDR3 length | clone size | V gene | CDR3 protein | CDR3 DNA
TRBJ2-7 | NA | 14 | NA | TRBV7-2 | CASSDKRGLGEQYF | TGTGCCAGCAGCGACAAAAGGGGGTTGGGCGAGCAGTACTTC
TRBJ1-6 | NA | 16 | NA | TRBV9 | CASSSRLGGPGSPLHF | TGTGCCAGCAGCTCGCGCCTTGGGGGGCCGGGTTCACCCCTCCACTTT
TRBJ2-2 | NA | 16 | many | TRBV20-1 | CSARDASEALTGELFF | TGCAGTGCTAGAGATGCGTCGGAGGCCCTAACCGGGGAGCTGTTTTTT
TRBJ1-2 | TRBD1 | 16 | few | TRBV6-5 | CASSYSRAGGKYGYTF | TGTGCCAGCAGTTACTCGAGGGCAGGGGGGAAATATGGCTACACCTTC
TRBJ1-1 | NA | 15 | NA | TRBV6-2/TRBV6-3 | CASRTPSGGGGEAFF | TGTGCCAGCCGAACCCCAAGTGGGGGTGGCGGGGAAGCTTTCTTT
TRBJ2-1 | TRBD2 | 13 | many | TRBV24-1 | CATGTSGRGEQFF | TGTGCCACTGGGACTAGCGGGAGGGGTGAGCAGTTCTTC
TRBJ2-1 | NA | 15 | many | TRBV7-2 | CASSTRKKDYNEQFF | TGTGCCAGCAGCACCCGGAAAAAGGACTACAATGAGCAGTTCTTC
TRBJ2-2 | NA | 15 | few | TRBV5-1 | CASDATTGRAGELFF | TGCGCCAGCGACGCGACGACAGGTCGAGCCGGGGAGCTGTTTTTT
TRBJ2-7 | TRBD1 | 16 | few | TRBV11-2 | CASSLIPGQGIHEQYF | TGTGCCAGCAGCTTAATACCGGGACAGGGGATCCACGAGCAGTACTTC
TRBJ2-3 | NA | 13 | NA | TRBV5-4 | CASSPQSTDTQYF | TGTGCCAGCAGCCCCCAAAGCACAGATACGCAGTATTTT
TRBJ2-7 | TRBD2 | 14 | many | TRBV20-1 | CSARDPGGPSEQYF | TGCAGTGCTAGAGATCCGGGAGGGCCGAGCGAGCAGTACTTC
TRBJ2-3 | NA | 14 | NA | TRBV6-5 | CASKTEPSTDTQYF | TGTGCCAGCAAAACTGAACCTAGCACAGATACGCAGTATTTT
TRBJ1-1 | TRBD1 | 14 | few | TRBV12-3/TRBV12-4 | CASSPIGEGGQAFF | TGTGCCAGCAGCCCCATTGGGGAAGGGGGCCAAGCTTTCTTT
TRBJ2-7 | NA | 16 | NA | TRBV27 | CASIILGALSSYEQYF | TGTGCCAGCATTATTTTAGGGGCCCTGAGCTCCTACGAGCAGTACTTC
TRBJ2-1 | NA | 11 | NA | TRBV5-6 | CASRAYNEQFF | TGTGCCAGCAGGGCGTACAATGAGCAGTTCTTC
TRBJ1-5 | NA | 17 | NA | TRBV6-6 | CASSSNVDRSSNQPQHF | TGTGCCAGCAGCTCAAACGTCGACAGGAGCAGCAATCAGCCCCAGCATTTT
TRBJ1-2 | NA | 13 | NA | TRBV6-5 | CASSFSGHDGYTF | TGTGCCAGCAGTTTTTCCGGACATGATGGCTACACCTTC
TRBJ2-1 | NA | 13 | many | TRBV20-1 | CSASNLASREQFF | TGCAGTGCTAGTAACTTGGCTAGCCGGGAGCAGTTCTTC
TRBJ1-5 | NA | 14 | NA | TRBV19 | CASSIRRANQPQHF | TGTGCCAGTAGTATTCGTAGGGCCAATCAGCCCCAGCATTTT
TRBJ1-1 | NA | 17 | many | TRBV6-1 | CASSDIRGVSQTTEAFF | TGTGCCAGCAGTGACATTAGGGGTGTCTCTCAAACGACTGAAGCTTTCTTT
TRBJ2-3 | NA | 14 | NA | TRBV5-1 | CASSLQTTTDTQYF | TGCGCCAGCAGCTTACAGACGACCACAGATACGCAGTATTTT
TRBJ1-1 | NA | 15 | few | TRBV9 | CASSVAGDPYTEAFF | TGTGCCAGCAGCGTAGCGGGGGATCCGTACACTGAAGCTTTCTTT
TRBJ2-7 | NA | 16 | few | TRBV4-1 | CASSLTRGASAYEQYF | TGCGCCAGCAGCCTTACGAGGGGCGCGTCCGCCTACGAGCAGTACTTC
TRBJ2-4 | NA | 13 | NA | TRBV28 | CASTDSPSDIQYF | TGTGCCAGCACAGACAGCCCTTCGGACATTCAGTACTTC
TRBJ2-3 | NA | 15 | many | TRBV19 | CASSSDYRETDTQYF | TGTGCCAGTAGTAGCGACTACAGAGAGACAGATACGCAGTATTTT
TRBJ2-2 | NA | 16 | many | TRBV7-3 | CASSAPSTRGHGELFF | TGTGCCAGCAGCGCACCATCTACCAGGGGTCACGGGGAGCTGTTTTTT
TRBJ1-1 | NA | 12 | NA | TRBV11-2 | CASSSIYTEAFF | TGTGCCAGCAGCTCTATATACACTGAAGCTTTCTTT
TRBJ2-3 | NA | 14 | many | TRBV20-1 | CSAPSVGTTDTQYF | TGCAGTGCCCCGTCGGTGGGGACCACAGATACGCAGTATTTT
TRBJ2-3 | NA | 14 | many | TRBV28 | CASSFYRGEDTQYF | TGTGCCAGCAGTTTTTATAGGGGGGAAGATACGCAGTATTTT
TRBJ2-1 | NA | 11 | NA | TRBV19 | CASSLHGEQFF | TGTGCCAGTAGCCTGCACGGTGAGCAGTTCTTC
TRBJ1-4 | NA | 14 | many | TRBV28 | CASNQAGGKEKLFF | TGTGCCAGCAACCAGGCGGGCGGAAAGGAAAAACTGTTTTTT
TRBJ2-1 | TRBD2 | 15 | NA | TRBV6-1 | CASSDVAGGGNEQFF | TGTGCCAGCAGTGATGTAGCGGGGGGCGGGAATGAGCAGTTCTTC
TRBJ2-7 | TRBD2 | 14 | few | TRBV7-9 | CASSPGGYPYEQYF | TGTGCCAGCAGCCCCGGGGGGTACCCCTACGAGCAGTACTTC
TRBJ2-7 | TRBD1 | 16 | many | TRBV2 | CASSEAPGQGRYEQYF | TGTGCCAGCAGTGAAGCTCCCGGACAGGGGAGGTACGAGCAGTACTTC
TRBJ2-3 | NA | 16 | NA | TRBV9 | CASSAGGRGIADTQYF | TGTGCCAGCAGCGCAGGAGGTCGAGGAATCGCAGATACGCAGTATTTT
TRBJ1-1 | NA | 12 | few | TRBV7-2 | CASSLRGITAFF | TGTGCCAGCAGCTTAAGAGGGATAACTGCTTTCTTT
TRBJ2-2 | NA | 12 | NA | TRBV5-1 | CASSLGAGELFF | TGCGCCAGCAGCTTGGGCGCCGGGGAGCTGTTTTTT
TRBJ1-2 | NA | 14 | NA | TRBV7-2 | CASSLVQGPYGYTF | TGTGCCAGCAGCTTAGTTCAGGGGCCCTATGGCTACACCTTC
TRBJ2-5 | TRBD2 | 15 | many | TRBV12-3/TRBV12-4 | CASSLVAGGKETQYF | TGTGCCAGCAGTTTAGTGGCGGGGGGAAAGGAGACCCAGTACTTC
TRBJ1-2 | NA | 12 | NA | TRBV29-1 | CSVWGGPSGYTF | TGCAGCGTTTGGGGAGGGCCTTCTGGCTACACCTTC
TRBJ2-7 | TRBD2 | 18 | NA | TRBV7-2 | CASSRPQKSSGRIYEQYF | TGTGCCAGCAGCCGCCCCCAAAAATCTAGCGGGAGGATATACGAGCAGTACTTC
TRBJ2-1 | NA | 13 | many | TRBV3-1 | CASSQGGGGEQFF | TGTGCCAGCAGCCAAGGCGGCGGCGGAGAGCAGTTCTTC
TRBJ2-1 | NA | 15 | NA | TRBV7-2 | CASSRQASSYNEQFF | TGTGCCAGCAGCAGACAGGCCTCCTCCTACAATGAGCAGTTCTTC
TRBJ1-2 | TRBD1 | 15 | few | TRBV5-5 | CASSLVMGQGVGYTF | TGTGCCAGCAGCTTGGTCATGGGACAGGGTGTTGGCTACACCTTC
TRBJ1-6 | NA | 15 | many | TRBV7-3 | CASSLQNSYNSPLHF | TGTGCCAGCAGCTTACAGAACTCCTATAATTCACCCCTCCACTTT
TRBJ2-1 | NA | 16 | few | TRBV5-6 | CASSSIGLDGHNEQFF | TGTGCCAGCAGCTCTATAGGGCTAGACGGGCACAATGAGCAGTTCTTC
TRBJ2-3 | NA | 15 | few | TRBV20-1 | CSAPSGGAATDTQYF | TGCAGTGCTCCGTCGGGCGGGGCCGCGACAGATACGCAGTATTTT
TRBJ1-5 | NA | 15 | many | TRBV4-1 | CASSQGQNSNQPQHF | TGCGCCAGCAGCCAGGGGCAAAATAGCAATCAGCCCCAGCATTTT
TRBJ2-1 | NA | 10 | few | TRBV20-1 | CSAPINEQFF | TGCAGTGCTCCCATAAATGAGCAGTTCTTC
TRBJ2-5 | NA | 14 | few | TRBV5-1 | CASSLARRQETQYF | TGCGCCAGCAGCTTGGCTCGCAGGCAAGAGACCCAGTACTTC
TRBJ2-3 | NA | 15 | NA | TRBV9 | CASSEGPLGLDTQYF | TGTGCCAGCAGCGAGGGGCCGTTAGGATTAGATACGCAGTATTTT
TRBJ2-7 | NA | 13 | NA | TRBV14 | CASSQSSSYEQYF | TGTGCCAGCAGCCAAAGTAGCTCCTACGAGCAGTACTTC
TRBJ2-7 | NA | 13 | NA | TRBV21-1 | CASNPQGIYEQYF | TGTGCCAGCAATCCTCAGGGGATCTACGAGCAGTACTTC
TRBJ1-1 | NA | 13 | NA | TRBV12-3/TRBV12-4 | CASSLGGGTEALF | TGTGCCAGCAGTTTAGGGGGTGGGACTGAAGCTTTGTTT
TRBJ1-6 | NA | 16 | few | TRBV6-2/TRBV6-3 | CASSPWDALRNSPLHF | TGTGCCAGCAGTCCCTGGGACGCCCTACGGAATTCACCCCTCCACTTT
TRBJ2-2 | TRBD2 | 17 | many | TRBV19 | CASSMRGGSSNTGELFF | TGTGCCAGTAGTATGCGGGGCGGGAGTTCGAACACCGGGGAGCTGTTTTTT
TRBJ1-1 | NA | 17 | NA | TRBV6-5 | CASSYSRGRPSNTEAFF | TGTGCCAGCAGTTACTCCAGGGGTCGACCCTCGAACACTGAAGCTTTCTTT
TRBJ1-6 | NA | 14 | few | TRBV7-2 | CASSFRDTNSPLHF | TGTGCCAGCAGCTTCCGGGACACCAATTCACCCCTCCACTTT
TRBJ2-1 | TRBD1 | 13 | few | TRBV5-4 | CASSRGPYNEQFF | TGTGCCAGCAGCAGGGGGCCCTACAATGAGCAGTTCTTC